These 21 T cell receptor beta chains came from one sample sequenced in a study of blood T cell repertoires in COVID-19. Some clones are missing from TCRdb's copy, which holds only in-frame ones; the method was immunoSEQ multiplex PCR. The top ten hold less than 2.5% of the sample, which has 150,000 or so clones, roughly 93% seen once. Material for sequencing was peripheral blood. Receptors originate from a young man with acute or convalescent COVID-19.

This chain joins TRBV15 and TRBJ2-2; TRBD2 agrees at 8 bases. The CDR3 length is 16 residues. Germline-derived CDR1 and CDR2 are LNHNV and YYDKDF (reference sequence). The ends lost 3 bases at V and 0 bases at J; junction bases unmatched: 3. The CDR3 DNA follows: TGTGCCACCAGCAGGGACGGGAGGGCGAACACCGGGGAGCTGTTTTTT. Protein product: CATSRDGRANTGELFF.

The rearrangement uses TRBV29-1 and TRBJ1-2, with 8 positions matching TRBD1. With 4 bases clipped from V and 7 bases from J, the junction kept 8 bases outside the gene matches. Germline loops: CDR1 SQVTM, CDR2 ANQGSEA. This CDR3 comprises 13 residues. CDR3 in DNA: TGCAGCGTTGTGGTCCAGGGGGCAGGTGGCTACACCTTC. This translates into CSVVVQGAGGYTF.

This clone was detected once. The chain carries TRBV10-3 and TRBJ2-2; 7 bases are a match to TRBD2. The junction had 12 bases not matched to a gene; V was cut back by 0 bases and J by 2 bases. Per germline, CDR1 ENHRY and CDR2 SYGVKD. The CDR3 consists of 19 residues. DNA for the CDR3: TGTGCCATCAGTGAGTCCTCGTCCTTGATAGCGGGTAACACCGGGGAGCTGTTTTTT. Translated, it gives CAISESSSLIAGNTGELFF.

This chain joins TRBV5-1 and TRBJ2-2; D is possibly TRBD1 (6 bases). Germline V lookup: CDR1 SGHRS, CDR2 YFSETQ. Between the trimmed V and J ends, which lost 3 bases and 4 bases, there was a span of 16 bases. This CDR3 is built from 16 residues. The DNA for the CDR3 is TGCGCCAGCAGCTCAACCCGCAGGGGATCCACCGGGGAGCTGTTTTTT. This translates into CASSSTRRGSTGELFF.

The chain has TRBV3-1 (or the pseudogene TRBV3-2) and TRBJ2-1; TRBD2 matches 10 bases. CDR1 and CDR2 from the germline V gene are LGHDT and YNNKEL (reference sequence). The CDR3 totals 16 residues. V gave up 4 bases and J gave up 4 bases; unmatched junction bases: 7. The CDR3 region is CASSPPTSGTYNEQFF. CDR3 DNA: TGTGCCAGCAGCCCGCCCACTAGCGGGACATACAATGAGCAGTTCTTC.

CDR3 nucleotide sequence: TGTGCCAGCAGCCCTTCGGACAGGGCACGCTATGGCTACACCTTC. Encoded protein: CASSPSDRARYGYTF. The chain combines TRBV3-1 (or the pseudogene TRBV3-2) with TRBJ1-2; TRBD1 aligns across 8 bases. Trimming cost V 4 bases and J 4 bases; bases outside gene matches: 8. This CDR3 is built from 15 residues. Germline V CDR1 and CDR2: LGHDT, YNNKEL (reference sequence).

The chain joins TRBV18 to TRBJ2-7, with 7 bases aligning to TRBD1. The CDR3 totals 15 residues. The J segment lost 5 bases and the V segment lost 4 bases, leaving 11 bases of the junction unmatched. From germline, CDR1 is KGHSH and CDR2 LQKENI. In DNA, the CDR3 is TGTGCCAGCTCACTCGGACAGGCCCTCTGGAACGAGCAGTACTTC. This codes for CASSLGQALWNEQYF. The full variable domain, rest sourced from reference TRBV18 and TRBJ2-7, is NAGVMQNPRHLVRRRGQEARLRCSPMKGHSHVYWYRQLPEEGLKFMVYLQKENIIDESGMPKERFSAEFPKEGPSILRIQQVVRGDSAAYFCASSLGQALWNEQYFGPGTRLTVT.

The sample holds a few counts of this clone. The chain employs TRBV6-1 and TRBJ2-2, with 8 bases identical to TRBD2. The CDR3 is 16 residues long. The V and J ends lost 2 bases and 1 base, in that order; junction bases with no gene match: 3. Germline CDR1 is MNHNS and CDR2 is SASEGT. The CDR3 reads CASSEWLAGNTGELFF. As DNA, the CDR3 is TGTGCCAGCAGTGAATGGCTAGCGGGGAACACCGGGGAGCTGTTTTTT.

V gene TRBV19 combines with J gene TRBJ2-3; D may be TRBD2 (6 bases). CDR1 LNHDA and CDR2 SQIVND come from the germline V gene (reference sequence). Trimming pared 4 bases from V and 6 bases from J, leaving 23 bases between. The CDR3 contains 17 residues. The CDR3 loop reads CASSTGRDSIALDTQYF. Written as DNA, the CDR3 is TGTGCCAGTAGTACCGGCCGGGACTCCATAGCATTGGATACGCAGTATTTT. Full variable domain (rest looked up from reference TRBV19 and TRBJ2-3): DGGITQSPKYLFRKEGQNVTLSCEQNLNHDAMYWYRQDPGQGLRLIYYSQIVNDFQKGDIAEGYSVSREKKESFPLTVTSAQKNPTAFYLCASSTGRDSIALDTQYFGPGTRLTVL.

The J gene is TRBJ2-1, the V gene TRBV7-2; 7 positions agree with TRBD2. V was clipped by 1 base and J by 15 bases; unmatched bases: 12. This CDR3 spans 14 amino acids. CDR1 is SGHTA, CDR2 FQGNSA, per germline. CDR3 region: CASSLGHVPGGWFF. CDR3 nucleotides: TGTGCCAGCAGCTTAGGTCATGTTCCGGGAGGATGGTTCTTC.

This clone was detected ten times or more. This CDR3 reads CASSPRTASAGNEQFF. CDR3 DNA: TGTGCCAGCAGTCCGCGGACAGCCTCCGCCGGAAATGAGCAGTTCTTC. V usage is TRBV27 and J usage is TRBJ2-1, with D possibly TRBD1 on 6 matching bases. The germline gives CDR1 MNHEY, CDR2 SMNVEV (reference sequence). The length of the CDR3 is 16 residues. The V and J ends lost 5 bases and 7 bases respectively, with 21 bases between them.

CDR3 coding DNA: TGTGCCAGCAGCCCCGGACAGCCCTCTTGGAATGAGCAGTTCTTC. Protein product: CASSPGQPSWNEQFF. The genes are TRBV6-6 and TRBJ2-1, with D possibly TRBD1 on 6 matching bases. The CDR3 loop spans 15 amino acids. Trimming removed 6 bases from V and 7 bases from J, with 19 bases in between. Germline loops: CDR1 MNHNY, CDR2 SVGAGI (reference sequence).

The genes are TRBV5-8 and TRBJ1-5; 7 nucleotides align to TRBD1. Germline V lookup: CDR1 SGHTS, CDR2 YDEGEE. The V gene end was trimmed by 0 bases and the J gene end by 7 bases; junction bases not matched to a gene: 7. The CDR3 is made up of 15 amino acids. CDR3 residues: CASSLGQGVVQPQHF. The CDR3 bases are TGTGCCAGCAGCTTGGGTCAGGGGGTCGTGCAGCCCCAGCATTTT.

The chain is built from TRBV27 and TRBJ2-3; TRBD2 might be the D (5 bases). CDR3 size: 14 residues. Trimming left V 8 bases short and J 2 bases short, with 14 bases between. Germline V gene data show CDR1 as MNHEY and CDR2 as SMNVEV (reference sequence). The chain's CDR3 is CASASGLSTDTQYF. Here the CDR3 DNA reads TGTGCCAGCGCGTCCGGACTTTCCACAGATACGCAGTATTTT.

This chain connects TRBV27 to TRBJ2-5; D is possibly TRBD2 (5 bases). The CDR3 has 16 amino acids. Germline values: CDR1 MNHEY, CDR2 SMNVEV (reference sequence). With 5 bases removed from V and 5 bases from J, the gap between germline ends came to 21 bases. CDR3 sequence: CASSPRTHHGGETQYF. The CDR3 DNA sequence: TGTGCCAGCAGTCCTCGGACTCATCACGGTGGTGAGACCCAGTACTTC.

The chain recombines TRBV5-6 with TRBJ1-2; TRBD1 agrees at 8 bases. V was clipped by 4 bases and J by 4 bases; unmatched bases: 15. The CDR3 consists of 17 residues. CDR1 is SGHDT and CDR2 is YYEEEE in the germline V gene. The CDR3 DNA sequence: TGTGCCAGCAGCCCTGGTGTTCAGGGGGCCCGGGCCTATGGCTACACCTTC. Protein product: CASSPGVQGARAYGYTF.

This chain links TRBV7-9 with TRBJ2-5; a weak D match, TRBD2 (5 bases). V was pared by 3 bases and J by 3 bases, with 14 bases between. This CDR3 is built from 15 residues. Germline V gene data show CDR1 as SEHNR and CDR2 as FQNEAQ (reference sequence). The CDR3 sequence: CASSFNRLAEETQYF. The DNA for the CDR3 is TGTGCCAGCAGCTTCAATAGGCTAGCAGAAGAGACCCAGTACTTC.

In this sample, this clone turned up a few times. The chain recombines TRBV9 with TRBJ2-7; 9 nucleotides align to TRBD1. Per germline, CDR1 SGDLS and CDR2 YYNGEE. This CDR3 has 15 amino acids. Trimming at V came to 4 bases and at J to 5 bases, leaving 10 bases not matched to a gene. The CDR3 sequence: CASSFGPGQGDEQYF. As DNA, the CDR3 is TGTGCCAGCAGCTTCGGCCCGGGACAGGGTGACGAGCAGTACTTC.

A single count supports this clone. The chain has TRBV7-2 and TRBJ2-7, with D possibly matching TRBD2 (6 bases). The germline V gene has CDR1 SGHTA and CDR2 FQGNSA. The CDR3 runs 14 residues. Trimming removed 7 bases at V and 6 bases at J, with 19 bases between. This chain's CDR3 is CASKKPGLHGEQYF. The DNA for the CDR3 is TGTGCCAGCAAAAAACCGGGACTGCACGGCGAGCAGTACTTC.

This clone was seen a single time. The chain joins TRBV5-5 to TRBJ2-7; 9 bases are shared with TRBD1. The CDR3 is 14 amino acids. Germline CDR1 SGHKS, CDR2 YYEKEE (reference sequence). Trimming cost V 2 bases and J 4 bases; bases outside gene matches: 4. This CDR3 reads CASSFPGQGYEQYF. The CDR3 DNA reads as TGTGCCAGCAGCTTCCCGGGACAGGGATACGAGCAGTACTTC.

The chain employs TRBV4-1 and TRBJ2-7, with D perhaps matching TRBD1 (5 bases). The V and J ends lost 0 bases and 3 bases respectively, with 9 bases between them. This CDR3 spans 14 amino acids. Germline lookup yields CDR1 MGHRA and CDR2 YSYEKL. CDR3 residues: CASSQDKGIYEQYF. CDR3 nucleotides: TGCGCCAGCAGCCAAGATAAGGGGATCTACGAGCAGTACTTC.